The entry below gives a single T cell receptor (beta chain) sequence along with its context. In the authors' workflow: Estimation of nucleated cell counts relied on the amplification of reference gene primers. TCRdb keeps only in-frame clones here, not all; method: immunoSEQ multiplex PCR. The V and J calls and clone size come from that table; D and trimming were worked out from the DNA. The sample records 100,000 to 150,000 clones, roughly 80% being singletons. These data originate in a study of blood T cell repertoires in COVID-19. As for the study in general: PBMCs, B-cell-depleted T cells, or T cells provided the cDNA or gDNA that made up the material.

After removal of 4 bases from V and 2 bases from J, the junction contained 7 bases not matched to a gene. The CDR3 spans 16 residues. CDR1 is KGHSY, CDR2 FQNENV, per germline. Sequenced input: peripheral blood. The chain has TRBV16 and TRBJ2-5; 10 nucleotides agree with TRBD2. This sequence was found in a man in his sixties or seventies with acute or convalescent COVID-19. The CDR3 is CASSPNSLAGQETQYF. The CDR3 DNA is TGTGCCAGCAGCCCCAACTCACTAGCGGGGCAAGAGACCCAGTACTTC.